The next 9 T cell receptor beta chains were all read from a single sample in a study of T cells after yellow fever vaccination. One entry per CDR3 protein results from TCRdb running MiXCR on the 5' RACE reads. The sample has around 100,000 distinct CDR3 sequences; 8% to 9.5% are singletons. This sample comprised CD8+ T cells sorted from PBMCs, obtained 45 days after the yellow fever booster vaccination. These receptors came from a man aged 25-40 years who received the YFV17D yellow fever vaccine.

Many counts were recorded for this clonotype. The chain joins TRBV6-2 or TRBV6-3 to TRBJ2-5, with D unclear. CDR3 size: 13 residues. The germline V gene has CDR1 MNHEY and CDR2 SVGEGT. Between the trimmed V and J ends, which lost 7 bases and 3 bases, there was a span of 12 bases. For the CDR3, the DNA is TGTGCCAGCAATCTACCACGGGAAGAGACCCAGTACTTC. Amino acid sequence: CASNLPREETQYF.

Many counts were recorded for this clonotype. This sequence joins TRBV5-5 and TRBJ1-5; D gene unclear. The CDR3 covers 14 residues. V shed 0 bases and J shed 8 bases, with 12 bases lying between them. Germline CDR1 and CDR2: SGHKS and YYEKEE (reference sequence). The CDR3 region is CASSLVGLSEPQHF. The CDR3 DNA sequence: TGTGCCAGCAGCTTGGTAGGCCTCTCGGAGCCCCAGCATTTT.

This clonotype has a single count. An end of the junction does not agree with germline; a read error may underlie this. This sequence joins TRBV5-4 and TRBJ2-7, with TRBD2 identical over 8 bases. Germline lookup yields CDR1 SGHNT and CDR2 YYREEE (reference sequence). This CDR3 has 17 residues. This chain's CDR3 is CPSSSGLAYGSSYEQYF. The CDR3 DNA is TGTCCCAGCAGCTCAGGACTAGCCTATGGGAGCTCCTACGAGCAGTACTTC.

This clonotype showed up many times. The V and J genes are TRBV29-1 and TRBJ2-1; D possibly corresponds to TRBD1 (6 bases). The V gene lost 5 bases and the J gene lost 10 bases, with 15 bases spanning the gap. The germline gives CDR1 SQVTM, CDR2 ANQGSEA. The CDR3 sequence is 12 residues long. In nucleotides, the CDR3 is TGCAGCGTTCCCTGGGGGCCCTGGGAGCAGTTCTTC. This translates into CSVPWGPWEQFF.

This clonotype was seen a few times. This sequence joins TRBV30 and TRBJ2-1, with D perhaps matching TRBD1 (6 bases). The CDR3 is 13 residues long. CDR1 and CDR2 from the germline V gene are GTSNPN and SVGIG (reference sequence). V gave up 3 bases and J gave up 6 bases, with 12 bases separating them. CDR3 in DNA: TGTGCCTGGAGCGGGGACATCCTCAATGAGCAGTTCTTC. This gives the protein CAWSGDILNEQFF.

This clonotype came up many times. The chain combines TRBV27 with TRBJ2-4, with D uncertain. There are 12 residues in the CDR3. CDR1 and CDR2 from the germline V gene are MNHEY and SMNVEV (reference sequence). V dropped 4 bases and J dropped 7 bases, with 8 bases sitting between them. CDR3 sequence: CASSSAANIQYF. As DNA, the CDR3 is TGTGCCAGCAGTTCGGCAGCCAACATTCAGTACTTC.

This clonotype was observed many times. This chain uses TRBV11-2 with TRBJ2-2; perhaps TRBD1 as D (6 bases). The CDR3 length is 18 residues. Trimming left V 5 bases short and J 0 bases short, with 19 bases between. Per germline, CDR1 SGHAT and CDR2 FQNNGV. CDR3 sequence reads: CASSPPIQGNANTGELFF. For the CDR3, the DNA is TGTGCCAGCAGCCCCCCTATACAGGGCAACGCGAACACCGGGGAGCTGTTTTTT. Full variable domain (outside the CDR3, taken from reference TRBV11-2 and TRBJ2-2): EAGVAQSPRYKIIEKRQSVAFWCNPISGHATLYWYQQILGQGPKLLIQFQNNGVVDDSQLPKDRFSAERLKGVDSTLKIQPAKLEDSAVYLCASSPPIQGNANTGELFFGEGSRLTVL.

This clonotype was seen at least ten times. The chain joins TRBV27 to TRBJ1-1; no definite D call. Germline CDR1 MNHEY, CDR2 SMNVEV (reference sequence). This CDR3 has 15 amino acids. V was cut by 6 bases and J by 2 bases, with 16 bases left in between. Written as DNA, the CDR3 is TGTGCCAGCAGGGCCTATATCTCGCCCAACACTGAAGCTTTCTTT. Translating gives CASRAYISPNTEAFF.

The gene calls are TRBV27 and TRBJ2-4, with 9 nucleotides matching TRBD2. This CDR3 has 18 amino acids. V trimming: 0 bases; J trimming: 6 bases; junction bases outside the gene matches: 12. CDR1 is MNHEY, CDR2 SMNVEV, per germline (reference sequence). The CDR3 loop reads CASSLSLAGLMRGNIQYF. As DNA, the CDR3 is TGTGCCAGCAGTTTATCACTAGCGGGCCTCATGCGTGGAAACATTCAGTACTTC.